The rows below give T cell receptor beta chains drawn from one sample of a study of OX40 agonist ivuxolimab in advanced cancers. Some clones are missing from TCRdb's copy, which holds only in-frame ones; the method was immunoSEQ multiplex PCR. The table records under 85,000 clones, approximately 87% of them present only once. The material sequenced was CD4+ or CD8+ T cells sorted from blood, taken in a trial of the OX40 agonist ivuxolimab. Receptors originate from an adult with an advanced solid tumor such as melanoma, head and neck, liver or kidney cancer. Each CDR3 is given with its conserved first and last residue. A D gene is named only where the DNA matches it firmly. Not all rows give a size; the values are once, few, many and, for expanded clones, a class.

cdr3_nt cdr3_aa d_call j_call v_call clone_size
TGTGCCAGCAGCCGTTACGGGGAGCTGTTTTTT CASSRYGELFF NA TRBJ2-2 TRBV7-9 NA
TGTGCCAGCAGTTACGAGGCCAACACTGAAGCTTTCTTT CASSYEANTEAFF NA TRBJ1-1 TRBV6-5 once
TGTGCCAGCAGCCGATACCCGTCACGGACTGAAGCTTTCTTT CASSRYPSRTEAFF NA TRBJ1-1 TRBV7-2 NA
TGTGCCAGCACCTACCGGGGGAATGATCAGCCCCAGCATTTT CASTYRGNDQPQHF NA TRBJ1-5 TRBV6-1 few
TGCGCCAGCAGCTTAACAGGCGGCGAAAAACTGTTTTTT CASSLTGGEKLFF NA TRBJ1-4 TRBV10-1 NA
TGTGCCAGCAGTCCCCGAAGCCCCCTTGGGTATGGCTACACCTTC CASSPRSPLGYGYTF NA TRBJ1-2 TRBV6-5 NA
TGTGCCAGCAGTGACGACTACTATGGCTACACCTTC CASSDDYYGYTF NA TRBJ1-2 TRBV5-4 NA
TGTGCCAGCAGCCGGGAGGGGGGCCAGTACTTC CASSREGGQYF TRBD2 TRBJ2-5 TRBV5-6 NA
TGCGCCAGCAGCTTTCGGGGGGGACGCACCGGGGAGCTGTTTTTT CASSFRGGRTGELFF TRBD2 TRBJ2-2 TRBV5-1 NA
TGTGCCTTGGGGGGGGTACGTAGCACAGATACGCAGTATTTT CALGGVRSTDTQYF TRBD2 TRBJ2-3 TRBV7-2 NA
TGTGCCAGCAGCTTAGCCACCTTGGAAGGTAGCGGGTGCATTAGTTCAGATACGCAGTATTTT CASSLATLEGSGCISSDTQYF TRBD2 TRBJ2-3 TRBV7-2 NA
TGTGCCAGCAGGTCCTCGGGGGGGCCTGGCTACACCTTC CASRSSGGPGYTF NA TRBJ1-2 TRBV2 few
TGTGCCATCAGCGGGACTAGCGGGGGGAATGAGCAGTTCTTC CAISGTSGGNEQFF TRBD2 TRBJ2-1 TRBV10-3 NA
TGTGCCAGCAGCTTGGCGGGAGTAGCTAACTATGGCTACACCTTC CASSLAGVANYGYTF NA TRBJ1-2 TRBV5-6 NA
TGTGCCAGCAGCACCCCCGCAGGTTCCCCCACTGAAGCTTTCTTT CASSTPAGSPTEAFF NA TRBJ1-1 TRBV5-6 NA
TGTGCCAGCAGCCGACTAGCGGGGGGGAGAGAGACCCAGTACTTC CASSRLAGGRETQYF TRBD2 TRBJ2-5 TRBV6-5 NA
TGTGCCAGCAGTTTATTTGGGGGGCTCTCGGGCAATCAGCCCCAGCATTTT CASSLFGGLSGNQPQHF NA TRBJ1-5 TRBV27 NA
TGTGCCATCAGTGAATATTCGACTACCTTCACAGATACGCAGTATTTT CAISEYSTTFTDTQYF NA TRBJ2-3 TRBV10-3 NA
TGTGCCAGCAGCTCACACAGGGGAAACTATGGCTACACCTTC CASSSHRGNYGYTF TRBD1 TRBJ1-2 TRBV7-2 NA
TGCGCCAGCAGCCCAAGGGGGGGGGCATCGGAGACCCAGTACTTC CASSPRGGASETQYF NA TRBJ2-5 TRBV4-3 NA
TGTGCCAGCAGGGTTGACACTAGGAACACCGGGGAGCTGTTTTTT CASRVDTRNTGELFF NA TRBJ2-2 TRBV6-5 once
TGTGCCAGCAGCGGCCGGACAGCCGCCACTAAAGCTTTCTTT CASSGRTAATKAFF NA TRBJ1-1 TRBV11-2 NA
TGTGCCAGCAGCTTACTCGAGGGATACGAGCAGTACTTC CASSLLEGYEQYF NA TRBJ2-7 TRBV7-2 many
TGTGCCAGTAGTCCCAGAAGCGGGGGGGTATACAATGAGCAGTTCTTC CASSPRSGGVYNEQFF TRBD2 TRBJ2-1 TRBV19 NA